This is a list of T cell receptor beta chains from one sample in a study of tissue T cells after allogeneic stem cell transplantation. TCRdb's table, derived via immunoSEQ multiplex PCR, lists solely in-frame clones and lacks some. The sample gives about 3,700 clones, approximately 50% of which show up once; around 28% is in the top ten. Sequenced material: tissue from the ileum, taken at autopsy. These receptors came from a male donor aged 60 or older with lung cancer. The CDR3 runs from the conserved cysteine through the conserved F or W. D genes are given only for firm matches.

j_call,v_call,d_call,cdr3_nt,cdr3_aa
TRBJ1-1,TRBV5-1,NA,TGCGCCAGCAGCTTGGAAGGGGGACACCTTTCAGAAGCTTTCTTT,CASSLEGGHLSEAFF
TRBJ2-7,TRBV28,NA,TGTGCCAGCAGCTTCAACAGGAAATCCCTTTTAGGCGAGCAGTACTTC,CASSFNRKSLLGEQYF
TRBJ2-7,TRBV6-6,NA,TGTGCCAGCGGAAGGGGCCTCGACGAGCAGTACTTC,CASGRGLDEQYF
TRBJ1-1,TRBV29-1,NA,TGCAGCGGTACCGGGGGTAACACTGAAGCTTTCTTT,CSGTGGNTEAFF
TRBJ1-6,TRBV12-3/TRBV12-4,NA,TGTGCCAGCAGCCTTATGTATAATTCACCCCTCCACTTT,CASSLMYNSPLHF
TRBJ1-2,TRBV6-4,NA,TGTGCCAGCAGTCCTGACGGGCAGCCTAACTATGGCTACACCTTC,CASSPDGQPNYGYTF
TRBJ2-3,TRBV24-1,NA,TGTGCCACCAGTGAAGGGGGATCTCAACTAGCAGATACGCAGTATTTT,CATSEGGSQLADTQYF
TRBJ2-6,TRBV28,NA,TGTGCCAGCAGTTTAGAGTGGGCCAACGTCCTGACTTTC,CASSLEWANVLTF
TRBJ2-4,TRBV30,TRBD2,TGTGCCTGGAGTGTACCTAGCGGGTACATTCAGTACTTC,CAWSVPSGYIQYF
TRBJ2-5,TRBV1,NA,TGCACCAGCTCACACCGCAGGGGGCAGGAGACCCAGTACTTC,CTSSHRRGQETQYF